Below are 14 T cell receptor beta chains sequenced from a single sample in a study of blood T cell repertoires in COVID-19. TCRdb keeps only in-frame clones here, not all; method: immunoSEQ multiplex PCR. The sample lists about 210,000 clones, 85% occurring once. Input material: peripheral blood. The receptors here all came from a woman in her sixties or seventies with COVID-19, enrolled during active disease.

The gene calls are TRBV4-3 and TRBJ1-5; D is unclear. The CDR3 loop spans 15 amino acids. Between the trimmed V and J ends, which lost 4 bases and 5 bases, there was a span of 15 bases. Germline values: CDR1 LGHNA, CDR2 YSLEER. The chain's CDR3 is CASSPSRETYQPQHF. The CDR3 DNA reads TGCGCCAGCAGCCCCTCGAGAGAAACTTATCAGCCCCAGCATTTT.

This chain connects TRBV2 to TRBJ2-4; no definite D call. Germline V gene data show CDR1 as SNHLY and CDR2 as FYNNEI. Between the trimmed V and J ends, which lost 3 bases and 0 bases, there was a span of 9 bases. The CDR3 has 15 amino acids. The CDR3 protein is CASSDLGVAKNIQYF. CDR3 nucleotide sequence: TGTGCCAGCAGTGATCTTGGAGTAGCCAAAAACATTCAGTACTTC.

The chain links TRBV7-8 to TRBJ2-7; TRBD1 might be the D (6 bases). Trimming cost V 1 base and J 5 bases, with 9 bases left between them. The CDR3 sequence is 13 residues long. Per germline, CDR1 SGHVS and CDR2 FQNEAQ. The CDR3 DNA reads as TGTGCCAGCAGCTTAGACAGGGCCCACGAGCAGTACTTC. Translated: CASSLDRAHEQYF.

This clone was counted between two and nine times. V gene TRBV7-9 combines with J gene TRBJ1-5, with D possibly being TRBD1 (5 bases). V lost 5 bases and J lost 7, with 12 bases in between. There are 13 residues in the CDR3. Germline assignment: CDR1 SEHNR and CDR2 FQNEAQ (reference sequence). This CDR3 reads CASSPQEGQPQHF. The CDR3 DNA is TGTGCCAGCAGCCCCCAGGAGGGGCAGCCCCAGCATTTT.

The chain combines TRBV7-6 with TRBJ1-2; D gene ambiguous. V lost 2 bases, J lost 2 bases, and 12 bases lay in between. This CDR3 spans 15 amino acids. The germline V gene encodes CDR1 SGHVS and CDR2 FNYEAQ. The DNA of the CDR3 is TGTGCCAGCAGCTTATCCACACCTGGCAACTATGGCTACACCTTC. The encoded protein is CASSLSTPGNYGYTF.

The chain carries TRBV6-2 or TRBV6-3 and TRBJ1-6; 8 bases are a match to TRBD1. The V gene end was trimmed by 4 bases and the J gene end by 4 bases; junction bases not matched to a gene: 9. The germline CDR1 and CDR2 sequences are MNHEY and SVGEGT. This CDR3 is built from 17 residues. This CDR3 reads CASSSPRGQEYNSPLHF. CDR3 bases: TGTGCCAGCAGTTCCCCCCGGGGACAGGAATATAATTCACCCCTCCACTTT.

The V call is TRBV2, the J call TRBJ2-1, with 9 bases aligning to TRBD2. With 6 bases clipped from V and 4 bases from J, the junction kept 7 bases outside the gene matches. There are 15 residues in the CDR3. Germline V gives CDR1 SNHLY, CDR2 FYNNEI. CDR3 coding DNA: TGTGCCAGCAGCACCGGGACTAGCCCATACAATGAGCAGTTCTTC. It specifies CASSTGTSPYNEQFF. Full variable domain (outside the CDR3, taken from reference TRBV2 and TRBJ2-1): EPEVTQTPSHQVTQMGQEVILRCVPISNHLYFYWYRQILGQKVEFLVSFYNNEISEKSEIFDDQFSVERPDGSNFTLKIRSTKLEDSAMYFCASSTGTSPYNEQFFGPGTRLTVL.

The chain has TRBV19 and TRBJ1-2, with D hard to call. Germline lookup yields CDR1 LNHDA and CDR2 SQIVND (reference sequence). Trimming cost V 5 bases and J 0 bases, with 22 bases left between them. The CDR3 is 18 residues long. DNA of the CDR3: TGTGCCAGTAGTCGAACTCCTCTGTGGGAGGCGTCTAACTATGGCTACACCTTC. Its translation: CASSRTPLWEASNYGYTF.

This clone was found once. The chain recombines TRBV11-2 with TRBJ2-3, with 9 bases aligning to TRBD2. Germline-derived CDR1 and CDR2 are SGHAT and FQNNGV. The CDR3 extends over 19 amino acids. V lost 5 bases to trimming and J lost 4 bases; unmatched junction nucleotides: 19. CDR3 region: CASSLLAGVASGKADTQYF. The CDR3 nucleotides are TGTGCCAGCAGCCTGCTCGCTGGGGTGGCTAGCGGGAAGGCAGATACGCAGTATTTT. Based on the CDR3 plus reference TRBV11-2 and TRBJ2-3, the full variable domain is EAGVAQSPRYKIIEKRQSVAFWCNPISGHATLYWYQQILGQGPKLLIQFQNNGVVDDSQLPKDRFSAERLKGVDSTLKIQPAKLEDSAVYLCASSLLAGVASGKADTQYFGPGTRLTVL.

This clone has only one observation. The chain uses TRBV29-1 and TRBJ1-1, with a weak D call TRBD1 (5 bases). V shed 1 base and J shed 5 bases, with 11 bases lying between them. The CDR3 loop spans 13 amino acids. Looked up from germline, CDR1 is SQVTM and CDR2 is ANQGSEA. The CDR3 protein is CSVEGGAGTEAFF. The CDR3 DNA follows: TGCAGCGTTGAAGGAGGGGCGGGAACTGAAGCTTTCTTT.

The rearrangement joins TRBV12-3 or TRBV12-4 to TRBJ2-1; a weak D match, TRBD1 (5 bases). V was clipped by 3 bases and J by 9 bases, with 12 bases between them. The length of the CDR3 is 13 residues. CDR3 sequence (DNA): TGTGCCAGCAGTTTGGTAGGGGTCGGTGAGCAGTTCTTC. Amino acids: CASSLVGVGEQFF.

The rearrangement uses TRBV2 and TRBJ2-3; 7 bases fit TRBD2. The V gene end was trimmed by 6 bases and the J gene end by 2 bases; junction bases not matched to a gene: 2. This CDR3 region has 13 residues. Germline CDR1 SNHLY, CDR2 FYNNEI. For the CDR3, the DNA is TGTGCCAGCAGGGGACTAACCACAGATACGCAGTATTTT. Its protein is CASRGLTTDTQYF. Variable domain in full (rest from reference TRBV2 and TRBJ2-3): EPEVTQTPSHQVTQMGQEVILRCVPISNHLYFYWYRQILGQKVEFLVSFYNNEISEKSEIFDDQFSVERPDGSNFTLKIRSTKLEDSAMYFCASRGLTTDTQYFGPGTRLTVL.

The rearrangement uses TRBV14 and TRBJ1-2; 9 bases match TRBD1. V was pared by 5 bases and J by 8 bases, with 6 bases of the junction left unmatched. This CDR3 contains 13 residues. Germline-derived CDR1 and CDR2 are SGHDN and FVKESK. The CDR3 is CASSARTGGGYTF. CDR3 DNA sequence: TGTGCCAGCAGCGCCCGAACAGGGGGCGGCTACACCTTC.

V is TRBV3-1 (or the pseudogene TRBV3-2) and J is TRBJ1-2; 9 bases are shared with TRBD1. V lost 2 bases to trimming and J lost 3 bases; unmatched junction nucleotides: 4. Germline V CDR1 and CDR2: LGHDT, YNNKEL (reference sequence). The CDR3 sequence is 15 residues long. The DNA for the CDR3 is TGTGCCAGCAGCCAATATAGGACAGGGGACTATGGCTACACCTTC. Translation: CASSQYRTGDYGYTF.